This T cell receptor (beta chain) emerged from a study of T cell changes during pregnancy in multiple sclerosis. The repertoire was sequenced with immunoSEQ multiplex PCR; TCRdb's copy has only in-frame clones and lacks some. The data show tens of thousands of clones, roughly 91% seen once. The CDR3 sequence is 16 residues long. J was trimmed by 3 bases and V by 5 bases; bases with no gene match: 13. Germline values: CDR1 SGHDT, CDR2 YYEEEE. The TCR originated in a female donor with multiple sclerosis, enrolled in a pregnancy study. The sample was CD4+ T cells from peripheral blood mononuclear cells, taken in the second trimester of pregnancy. The chain uses TRBV5-6 and TRBJ1-2; 7 bases match TRBD1. In DNA, the CDR3 is TGTGCCAGCAGTCCTGGCTCAGGGGGACTGTACTATGGCTACACCTTC. Protein: CASSPGSGGLYYGYTF.